This is a list of T cell receptor beta chains from one sample in a study of blood T cell repertoires in COVID-19. Measured with immunoSEQ multiplex PCR; TCRdb has only the in-frame clones, and not every one. Among 150,000 to 200,000 clones listed, roughly 90% were seen once. Input material: peripheral blood. These receptors were collected from a woman aged 60 to 75 with COVID-19, enrolled during active disease. CDR3s include the opening cysteine and the closing phenylalanine or tryptophan. Each record gives: V gene, clone size, J gene, D gene, CDR3 length, CDR3 DNA, CDR3 protein. A D gene is named only where the DNA matches it firmly. Rows may omit the clone size; those that give it use once, few, many or a size class.

TRBV5-6	once	TRBJ2-3	TRBD2	13	TGTGCCAGCAGCCTTAGCGGGATGGATACGCAGTATTTT	CASSLSGMDTQYF
TRBV4-3	NA	TRBJ2-1	NA	15	TGCGCCAGCAGCCAAGACCGGACATCCTTCAGTGAGCAGTTCTTC	CASSQDRTSFSEQFF
TRBV29-1	NA	TRBJ2-1	TRBD2	15	TGCAGCGTGGCGGGACTAGCGGGAGGGCCGGGTGAGCAGTTCTTC	CSVAGLAGGPGEQFF
TRBV6-2/TRBV6-3	NA	TRBJ2-4	TRBD2	19	TGTGCCAGCAGTTACCTGGGACTAGCGGGGCAGCTAGCCAAAAACATTCAGTACTTC	CASSYLGLAGQLAKNIQYF
TRBV4-2	NA	TRBJ2-2	NA	16	TGTGCCAGCAGCCAAGATAGAGGGAGCGGGACCGGGGAGCTGTTTTTT	CASSQDRGSGTGELFF
TRBV5-1	NA	TRBJ1-6	NA	15	TGCGCCAGCAGCTTGGTTCCAGGGGTTAATTCACCCCTCCACTTT	CASSLVPGVNSPLHF
TRBV28	NA	TRBJ2-7	TRBD2	16	TGTGCCAGCAGTTTAACAAGTAGCGGGAGTAATAACGAGCAGTACTTC	CASSLTSSGSNNEQYF
TRBV29-1	once	TRBJ2-6	NA	14	TGCAGCGTTGGAGGCCGCTCTGGGGCCAACGTCCTGACTTTC	CSVGGRSGANVLTF
TRBV10-3	NA	TRBJ2-2	NA	18	TGTGCCATCAGCCCCGCAGGGGCGGGAGCTTTAGGGACCGGGGAGCTGTTTTTT	CAISPAGAGALGTGELFF
TRBV18	NA	TRBJ1-2	NA	16	TGTGCCAGCTCACCTATATTCGGAGCAGGGAACTATGGCTACACCTTC	CASSPIFGAGNYGYTF
TRBV7-3	NA	TRBJ2-5	NA	15	TGTGCCAGCAGCCCCTTCGGCGGTGGGCAAGAGACCCAGTACTTC	CASSPFGGGQETQYF
TRBV19	NA	TRBJ2-1	TRBD2	15	TGTGCCAGTAGTAATCTAGCGGGAGTGGGATATGAGCAGTTCTTC	CASSNLAGVGYEQFF
TRBV11-2	NA	TRBJ1-1	NA	13	TGTGCCAGCAGCTTTTCAGGTGGGACTGAAGCTTTCTTT	CASSFSGGTEAFF
TRBV29-1	NA	TRBJ1-2	NA	12	TGCAGCGTTATCCGCAGGAACTATGGCTACACCTTC	CSVIRRNYGYTF
TRBV13	NA	TRBJ2-7	NA	13	TGTGCCAGCAGCCCCCCAGTGGCCTACGAGCAGTACTTC	CASSPPVAYEQYF
TRBV2	NA	TRBJ2-1	TRBD2	15	TGTGCCAGCAGGGAAACTAGCGGGGTCTACAATGAGCAGTTCTTC	CASRETSGVYNEQFF
TRBV6-5	few	TRBJ2-7	NA	14	TGTGCCAGCAGTTACTCTAGGGGGAAGGGCGAGCAGTACTTC	CASSYSRGKGEQYF